The present TCR beta chain was sequenced within a study of cytomegalovirus exposure and HLA in healthy donors. Whole-study results and caveats: Reports showed the classifier diagnosing cytomegalovirus status with high specificity and sensitivity. Donors belonging to an Asian-associated ancestry cluster reportedly showed fewer N-insertions in productive TCRs than the approximately 700-donor mean, according to what a later analysis found.

Primers included in the PCR were 60 Vbeta and 13 Jbeta primers. Produced via immunoSEQ multiplex PCR; TCRdb's table is partial and in-frame only. The table has approximately 6,800 clones, 45% to 60% seen once. With respect to this clone: Its antigen is currently unknown.

The CDR3 extends over 15 amino acids. Germline loops: CDR1 ENHRY, CDR2 SYGVKD. The trim removed 6 bases at V and 5 bases at J, leaving 8 bases unmatched. V gene TRBV10-3 combines with J gene TRBJ2-5; TRBD1 matches at 11 bases. Sequencing was performed on PBMCs. This clonotype originated in a man aged 30-40 years in good health and CMV-seropositive. CDR3 sequence (DNA): TGTGCCATCAGGGCCGGGACAGGGGGATTTGAGACCCAGTACTTC. This gives the protein CAIRAGTGGFETQYF.